What follows are 15 T cell receptor beta chains derived from one specimen sequenced in a study of blood T cells in healthy people across ages. A second PCR, run for roughly 7 to 11 cycles, used a sample-barcoded 5' primer plus a J-beta primer mix. Using its own MiXCR run on the 5' RACE reads, TCRdb lists one record per CDR3 protein. The sample gives 540,000 or so distinct CDR3 sequences, 40% to 55% of which show up once; roughly 25% is in the top ten. Sequenced: blood. The receptors come from a man of 80 years or more in good health.

In regard to this clonotype: A much bigger clone sits one base away, suggesting this may be a read error. The chain links TRBV5-1 to TRBJ2-5, with unresolved D. The J call could be wrong; TRBJ2-1 is a better fit for the DNA end. Germline lookup yields CDR1 SGHRS and CDR2 YFSETQ. This CDR3 is built from 13 residues. The CDR3 DNA is TGCGCCAGCAGCTTGGACAGAAAAGAGACCCAGTTCTTC. It yields the protein CASSLDRKETQFF.

The V gene is TRBV2, the J gene TRBJ1-2, with D perhaps matching TRBD1 (5 bases). The CDR3 covers 16 residues. V was shortened by 3 bases and J by 4 bases, with 18 bases between the two germline ends. Germline V gene data show CDR1 as SNHLY and CDR2 as FYNNEI. DNA for the CDR3: TGTGCCAGCAGTGACTACGGGGAGGGGCATCGCTATGGCTACACCTTC. As protein: CASSDYGEGHRYGYTF.

This clonotype was seen a few times. In nucleotides, the CDR3 is TGCAGCGTTGAACCCGACCCGTTTAGGGGGCAGTTCTTC. Protein product: CSVEPDPFRGQFF. V is TRBV29-1 and J is TRBJ2-1; D might be TRBD1 (5 bases). There are 13 residues in the CDR3. The germline CDR1 and CDR2 sequences are SQVTM and ANQGSEA. V lost 2 bases and J 12 bases, leaving 17 bases between the germline ends.

This clonotype was counted a few times. The rearrangement joins TRBV15 to TRBJ2-1; 7 nucleotides align to TRBD2. Germline CDR1 LNHNV, CDR2 YYDKDF (reference sequence). CDR3 length: 15 residues. V lost 0 bases to trimming and J lost 9 bases; unmatched junction nucleotides: 8. The CDR3 region is CATSRDKGRDGEQFF. DNA for the CDR3: TGTGCCACCAGCAGAGATAAGGGGAGGGACGGTGAGCAGTTCTTC. Looking up the rest from reference TRBV15 and TRBJ2-1 gives the full variable domain: DAMVIQNPRYQVTQFGKPVTLSCSQTLNHNVMYWYQQKSSQAPKLLFHYYDKDFNNEADTPDNFQSRRPNTSFCFLDIRSPGLGDTAMYLCATSRDKGRDGEQFFGPGTRLTVL.

This sequence joins TRBV2 and TRBJ2-1; the D gene is possibly TRBD1 (6 bases). The germline CDR1 and CDR2 sequences are SNHLY and FYNNEI. Trimming left V 4 bases short and J 9 bases short, with 22 bases between. This CDR3 spans 16 amino acids. CDR3 loop: CASSGGPGTPDSEQFF. CDR3 sequence (DNA): TGTGCCAGCAGTGGGGGCCCGGGGACCCCGGACAGTGAGCAGTTCTTC.

This chain links TRBV5-1 with TRBJ2-6; D call uncertain. Germline CDR1 is SGHRS and CDR2 is YFSETQ. The V gene lost 4 bases and the J gene lost 0 bases, with 14 bases spanning the gap. This CDR3 has 17 residues. As DNA, the CDR3 is TGCGCCAGCAGCGCGGCCGCAGGCGACTCTGGGGCCAACGTCCTGACTTTC. Translation gives CASSAAAGDSGANVLTF.

A single count supports this clonotype. V is TRBV7-2 and J is TRBJ2-1; tentatively, D is TRBD1 (6 bases). Trimming took off 5 bases at V and 6 bases at J, with 20 bases between the two ends. Germline lookup yields CDR1 SGHTA and CDR2 FQGNSA. The CDR3 loop spans 16 amino acids. CDR3: CASSVPRDTQSNEQFF. CDR3 nucleotide sequence: TGTGCCAGCAGCGTTCCCCGGGACACCCAAAGCAATGAGCAGTTCTTC.

The chain joins TRBV12-3 or TRBV12-4 to TRBJ1-6; 10 bases align to TRBD1. Trimming cost V 5 bases and J 14 bases; bases outside gene matches: 6. The length of the CDR3 is 13 residues. This chain's CDR3 is CASSGTGVGTLHF. CDR3 coding DNA: TGTGCCAGCAGTGGGACAGGGGTGGGGACCCTCCACTTT.

This clonotype was recorded once. V usage is TRBV4-3 and J usage is TRBJ2-1; TRBD2 might be the D (5 bases). The last part of the DNA fits TRBJ2-7 better; the J call may be wrong. CDR3 length: 18 residues. Germline-derived CDR1 and CDR2 are LGHNA and YSLEER. CDR3 residues: CASSQDLLAGFSYNEQYF. The CDR3 nucleotides are TGCGCCAGCAGCCAAGATCTTCTGGCGGGTTTCTCCTACAATGAGCAGTACTTC.

There are a few counts of this clonotype. This may arise from a read error, as a much more abundant clone is one base away. The chain uses TRBV6-6 and TRBJ2-5, with 8 bases lining up with TRBD2. The germline V gene has CDR1 MNHNY and CDR2 SVGAGI (reference sequence). J gave up 3 bases and V 6 bases, and 6 bases lay outside the gene matches. CDR3 length equals 14 residues. The CDR3 reads CASSGGGREETQYF. Here the CDR3 DNA reads TGTGCCAGCAGCGGGGGGGGTAGGGAAGAGACCCAGTACTTC.

The J gene is TRBJ2-4, the V gene TRBV20-1; TRBD2 matches 8 bases. Judging by the DNA end, TRBJ2-7 fits better; the J call may be wrong. The CDR3 totals 15 residues. The V gene's germline CDR1 is DFQATT and CDR2 SNEGSKA (reference sequence). The CDR3 sequence is CSAGYGSGRAYEQYF. Written as DNA, the CDR3 is TGCAGTGCCGGTTATGGGTCCGGGAGGGCCTACGAGCAGTACTTC.

This clonotype came up a few times. One end of the junction does not line up with germline, which may come from a read error. The chain is built from TRBV2 and TRBJ1-2, with D unresolved. The V gene's germline CDR1 is SNHLY and CDR2 FYNNEI. This CDR3 is 12 amino acids long. As DNA, the CDR3 is TGTGCCAGCAGTCAAGCAGGATATGGCTACACCTTC. Residues: CASSQAGYGYTF. The full variable domain, its missing parts supplied by reference TRBV2 and TRBJ1-2, is EPEVTQTPSHQVTQMGQEVILRCVPISNHLYFYWYRQILGQKVEFLVSFYNNEISEKSEIFDDQFSVERPDGSNFTLKIRSTKLEDSAMYFCASSQAGYGYTFGSGTRLTVV.

The chain employs TRBV7-2 and TRBJ2-7; D is possibly TRBD1 (6 bases). This CDR3 has 16 residues. V was shortened by 0 bases and J by 2 bases, with 14 bases between the two germline ends. CDR1 and CDR2 (germline): SGHTA, FQGNSA. The CDR3 coding sequence is TGTGCCAGCAGCTTAGCGCGGGCACAGGGCCCCTACGAGCAGTACTTC. Amino acid sequence: CASSLARAQGPYEQYF.

This clonotype was picked up many times. One end of the junction does not line up with germline, which may come from a read error. The chain has TRBV6-1 and TRBJ2-1; 8 bases align to TRBD2. The germline gives CDR1 MNHNS, CDR2 SASEGT. The CDR3 consists of 15 residues. The CDR3 DNA is TGTGCCAGCAGTAAAGCGGGGGCCATCTACAATGAGCAGTTCTTC. It is translated as CASSKAGAIYNEQFF.

CDR3 DNA sequence: TGTGCCATCAGCCGGACTAGCGAGGCTAACAATGAGCAGTTCTTC. Encoded protein: CAISRTSEANNEQFF. The chain couples TRBV10-3 to TRBJ2-1, with 9 bases matching TRBD2. Germline V gene data show CDR1 as ENHRY and CDR2 as SYGVKD. There are 15 residues in the CDR3. Unmatched junction bases numbered 8, after V lost 6 bases and J lost 5 bases.